This T cell receptor (beta chain) was observed in a study of cytomegalovirus exposure and HLA in healthy donors (dated by TCRdb to about 2017). Some background on the complete study: In an earlier analysis of fewer than 750 of the donors, 276 Gb of sequence data and roughly 100 million unique TCR beta sequences from about 179 million T cells were reported. About 300 gigabases of sequencing data and approximately 85 million unique TCR sequences were included in an early release covering roughly 600 HLA-typed donors. Of the roughly 400 genotyped donors, around 81% fell in the genetic ancestry cluster associated with self-reported Caucasian donors. The study aimed to test whether cataloging public T cell receptors could reveal signatures of past pathogen exposure. The study profiled the T cell repertoires of 500 to 800 subjects by immunosequencing and related them to cytomegalovirus serostatus. Besides the first cohort of roughly 700 subjects, a separate validation cohort made up of 120 different subjects was used. To predict cytomegalovirus infection status, the study combined high-throughput TCR immunosequencing, statistical association of individual TCRs with disease status, and machine learning. A later analysis re-examined previously published TCR beta repertoires from several hundred donors and added high-resolution HLA genotyping to investigate patterns of TCR occurrence. Rather than using new phenotypic data, the later analysis identified candidate immune exposures from TCR beta sequences and from how often those sequences occurred across donors. An earlier analysis of approximately 640 of the donors applied high-throughput TCR beta sequencing to assess whether each TCR beta V gene segment acted as functional or pseudogenic. Donor age, sex, ethnicity and CMV serostatus were compiled together with the repertoire data. In a later genetic analysis, genome-wide SNP genotypes for about three fifths of the roughly 670 donors were used, and that subset was treated as a discovery cohort. All discovery cohort repertoires had been generated on a single sequencing platform. Class I and class II HLA loci were covered by the typing at four-digit resolution. Typing coverage varied by locus: about 620-630 donors for A, B, C, DRB1 and DQB1; roughly 500 for DQA1; around 570 for DPA1; roughly 450 for DPB1. Because of strong linkage in the cohort, four or five DR-DQ haplotypes were treated as single units for association and clustering. Among around 400 genotyped donors of the cohort, an average of approximately 240,000 unique TCR beta nucleotide sequences was sequenced per donor, of which about 19% were non-productive.

The cohort consisted of some 730 healthy bone marrow donors. At the time of sampling, all cohort members were nominally healthy, though unrecorded immune exposures were likely present. The donor tested CMV seronegative, placing the donor among the 352 seronegative members of the cohort. A peripheral blood sample was provided by each donor, and peripheral blood mononuclear cells were used for TCR beta sequencing. Genomic DNA extraction from the blood cell samples was performed with the Qiagen DNeasy Blood Extraction Kit. As concerns this clone: Its antigen is not yet known. Base qualities are missing; no much larger clone stands one base away.

Study-wide findings and limitations: Because some donors lacked HLA typing at each locus, the association tests relied only on the typed subset. In a later genetic analysis, fewer N-insertions in productive TCRs were reported among donors in an Asian-associated ancestry cluster than the roughly 640-donor mean. According to a later analysis, parvovirus B19, influenza, CMV and Epstein-Barr virus appeared linked to several top co-occurrence clusters. In an earlier analysis of about 550 of the donors, most TCR beta V segments were observed in productive rearrangements about 87% or about 30% of the time, broadly matching IMGT annotations. A later analysis found that TCR association rates varied across HLA loci, with DRB1 alleles showing the most associated TCRs and HLA-C alleles the fewest. An association between a missense DCLRE1C variant and V-gene and J-gene trimming of TCR beta chains was found in a later genetic analysis and replicated in an independent cohort. Across donors, most TCR sequences were observed very rarely, whereas some public TCRs were present in many individuals. In this cohort, only TCR beta chains were sequenced, and detectable features were limited by the absence of alpha or paired-chain data. Some IMGT-functional V segments, including TRBV6-2 and TRBV6-3, could not be distinguished by the 87-base-pair reads and were therefore excluded. A further reported finding was that TCR beta sequences accurately predicted the HLA-A and HLA-B alleles for most subjects in the first cohort. Immune exposure information for the cohort was limited to CMV serostatus. At a false discovery rate of 0.05, a later analysis linked fewer than 20,000 TCR beta sequences to specific HLA alleles. Because counts were too low, about 15 rarely observed V segments, including chromosome 9 orphons, were left out of the earlier analysis of 587 of the donors. A later analysis found that HLA-associated TCR beta chains were more clonally expanded and had lower generation probabilities than equally common non-associated chains. In a later analysis, most CMV-associated TCR beta chains were found to appear HLA-restricted, with HLA associations seemingly driven largely by CMV exposure. The authors suggested that the approach could potentially be generalized to other disease states and immunological phenotypes. The study gave a list of about 170 TCR beta chains associated with cytomegalovirus. A group of highly shared sequence variants was considered likely to be a technical artifact of the sequencing pipeline. In both the original and validation cohorts, the classifier was reported to diagnose cytomegalovirus status with high specificity and sensitivity. Roughly uniform sequencing depth across donors was assumed in presence/absence analyses, although this assumption may not hold. When HLA alleles, especially DR and DQ, strongly co-occurred, TCR associations were difficult to assign to individual alleles. Linkage disequilibrium might explain the correlated functional status among segregating V segments, but an unknown experimental factor could not be excluded. A few of the identified cytomegalovirus-associated TCR beta chains were confirmed in vitro to be specific for cytomegalovirus antigens.

The library was generated by the immunoSEQ multiplex PCR assay. For the multiplex PCR, a mixture combining 60 forward primers for TCR Vbeta segments and 13 reverse primers for TCR Jbeta segments was used. Amplification of the CDR3 region of rearranged TCR beta genes was performed with a multiplex PCR assay on genomic DNA. The amplified TCR beta libraries were sequenced on the Illumina HiSeq System as 87-base-pair reads. The authors' analysis ran thus. A later analysis tallied tens of millions of unique TCR beta chains across the 700 or so repertoires, and about 10 million of those chains were shared by two or more donors. Raw reads were error-corrected and collapsed into unique sequences with a nearest-neighbor algorithm that merged closely related sequences to remove PCR and sequencing errors. To assign V, D and J gene segments, CDR3 sequences were aligned to IMGT reference sequences. For a sequence to be retained, at least a six-nucleotide match to both a V gene segment and a J gene segment was required. Rearrangements were classified as productive when the CDR3 lacked stop codons and remained in frame with V and J, and all other rearrangements were classified as non-productive. CDR3 was defined according to IMGT convention as the region running from the second conserved V-encoded cysteine to the conserved J-encoded phenylalanine. In an earlier analysis of more than 550 of the donors, sequences lacking an unambiguous match to a single V gene segment were excluded. In an earlier analysis of about 590 of the donors, a V segment was called functional when productive rearrangements were above 56.7%, and segregating when the standard deviation between donors exceeded 5%. A statistical classification framework was built to diagnose cytomegalovirus status from the catalog of TCR beta chain sequences. In a later analysis, TCR nucleotide sequences were compared against IMGT/GENE-DB human TR gene sequences so that V and J genes could be assigned. A later analysis assigned CDR3 sequences and most-parsimonious VDJ recombination scenarios with the TCRdist pipeline. In a later analysis, each TCR beta chain was defined by its CDR3 amino acid sequence together with its V-gene family, and reads without a unique V-gene family were excluded. A later analysis removed 592 highly shared, low-generation-probability nucleotide sequences to deal with suspected cross-contamination and a sequencing artifact. In a later analysis, a clonal expansion index was calculated for each public chain from normalized within-repertoire ranks of inferred template counts. In a later analysis, generation probabilities were computed with a VDJ recombination model fitted to out-of-frame rearrangements, and the resulting probabilities were checked against IGoR. Hypergeometric tests were used in a later analysis to score TCR-TCR, TCR-HLA and TCR-CMV co-occurrence, with a repertoire-size bias correction applied to the TCR pairs. In a later analysis, false discovery rates were estimated by permuting HLA or CMV assignments 20 times. In a later analysis, co-occurring TCRs were grouped using DBSCAN, with TCRdist sequence similarity added in when clustering inside HLA-allele-positive subsets. Repertoires with fewer than 30,000 or more than 120,000 public chains, plus five repertoires with anomalous nucleotide sharing, were excluded from co-occurrence clustering. Not all clones reach the TCRdb copy of this immuneACCESS table, which keeps in-frame sequences only. Checked studies attribute under half of the gap to unresolved V genes and leave the rest unexplained. That table supplies the V and J calls and clone size; D and trimming were determined from the DNA. This sample gives about 140,000 clones in total; roughly 79% of them show up just once. The ten largest clones represent more than 1.5% of the sample.

Reading the germline V gene (reference sequence) gives CDR1 LNHDA and CDR2 SQIVND. Including cysteine and phenylalanine, the CDR3 has 16 amino acids. The only DNA kept is the CDR3, 48 bases in frame from the first base. Unmatched junction bases come to 11, with V trimmed by 3 bases and J by 6 bases. The sequence came from a middle-aged woman in good health and CMV-seronegative. The chain employs TRBV19 and TRBJ2-3, and TRBD1 matches 8 of the central bases. Sequenced input: PBMCs. The CDR3 region has the sequence CASSILGQGAFDTQYF. Here is the DNA: TGTGCCAGTAGTATCTTGGGGCAGGGGGCTTTTGATACGCAGTATTTT.